This TCR beta chain was sequenced during a study of blood T cell repertoires in COVID-19. Across the whole study: COVID-19 samples collected from the United States, Italy and Spain covered acute and convalescent phases. Nucleic acid was either cDNA or gDNA, and it came from T cells, B-cell-depleted T cells, or PBMCs.

Trimming cost V 2 bases and J 3 bases, with 10 bases left between them. Germline CDR1 LGHDT, CDR2 YNNKEL (reference sequence). The CDR3 runs to 14 residues. The table lists this clone with a few counts. In the source study's methods: Amplified reference gene primers provided the basis for estimating nucleated cell counts. The assay was immunoSEQ multiplex PCR, and TCRdb's table has in-frame clones only and misses some. The D gene and trimming were derived from the DNA, and the V and J assignments and clone size from that table. Altogether about 200,000 clones are present, 86% being singletons, with the ten largest covering roughly 0.78%.

This clonotype originated in a woman in her 70s with acute or convalescent COVID-19. Sequenced material: peripheral blood. The chain uses TRBV3-1 (or the pseudogene TRBV3-2) and TRBJ1-1; no clear D. The CDR3 region is CASSQPAPYTEAFF. In DNA form, the CDR3 reads TGTGCCAGCAGCCAACCAGCGCCTTACACTGAAGCTTTCTTT.